A single sample gave rise to the 31 T cell receptor beta chains below, sequenced in a study of human T cells and chemical hapten exposure (dated by TCRdb to the early 2020s). This specimen's time point label, interpreted: pre-sensitization, week 0. The sample's treatment or condition label is to be understood as: therapeutic diphenylcyclopropenone sensitization with weekly scalp DPC. Library preparation was by RACE. Sequencing used a NextSeq 500. TCRdb redid the processing of the public reads, applying fastp at Q25 and MiXCR, and retained in-frame beta chains. Rows are combined by CDR3 protein, so each entry shows the most common genes and DNA. Present in this sample are fewer than 300,000 distinct CDR3 sequences, around 7.3% of which were seen just once. The top ten clonotypes cover less than 1.5% of the sample. Sample: whole blood, taken in connection with sensitization to the hapten diphenylcyclopropenone (DPC). The receptors come from a man between 18 and 29 years old with alopecia areata. Some clones in this sample may be carry-over from other donors' samples.

In this sample, this clonotype turned up a few times. The gene calls are TRBV6-1 and TRBJ2-1; TRBD2 might be the D (6 bases). The V gene's germline CDR1 is MNHNS and CDR2 SASEGT. The CDR3 spans 13 residues. Trimming took 4 bases from V and 6 from J, leaving 10 bases between them. The CDR3 coding sequence is TGTGCCAGCAGTGGACGACTAGTCAATGAGCAGTTCTTC. It specifies CASSGRLVNEQFF.

This clonotype was observed a few times. The V call is TRBV3-1, the J call TRBJ1-1; D not certain. Germline V gives CDR1 LGHDT, CDR2 YNNKEL (reference sequence). The CDR3 runs 14 residues. V was cut by 1 base and J by 8 bases, with 14 bases left in between. CDR3: CASSQASVKREAFF. CDR3 DNA sequence: TGTGCCAGCAGCCAAGCCTCGGTTAAGAGGGAAGCTTTCTTT. The whole variable domain, remainder taken from reference TRBV3-1 and TRBJ1-1, is DTAVSQTPKYLVTQMGNDKSIKCEQNLGHDTMYWYKQDSKKFLKIMFSYNNKELIINETVPNRFSPKSPDKAHLNLHINSLELGDSAVYFCASSQASVKREAFFGQGTRLTVV.

The J gene is TRBJ2-3, the V gene TRBV20-1; maybe TRBD2 (6 bases). The CDR3 length is 15 residues. Germline V gene lookup returns CDR1 DFQATT and CDR2 SNEGSKA (reference sequence). V was clipped by 4 bases and J by 1 base, with 15 bases between them. In DNA, the CDR3 is TGCAGTGCTACCCGGGGGAGTAGTGGCACAGATACGCAGTATTTT. Translating it yields CSATRGSSGTDTQYF.

This clonotype was seen a handful of times. The rearrangement joins TRBV6-2 or TRBV6-3 to TRBJ1-1; weak D call: TRBD1 (6 bases). The CDR3 has 17 amino acids. From germline, CDR1 is MNHEY and CDR2 SVGEGT. Trimming left V 2 bases short and J 5 bases short, with 21 bases between. The CDR3 sequence is CASSYAKQGSGVTEAFF. The CDR3 region has the DNA TGTGCCAGCAGTTACGCAAAACAGGGTTCGGGTGTGACTGAAGCTTTCTTT.

A few counts support this clonotype. CDR3 sequence: CSAEGQAKSSYNSPLHF. Written as DNA, the CDR3 is TGCAGTGCCGAGGGACAGGCGAAAAGCTCCTATAATTCACCCCTCCACTTT. The chain uses TRBV20-1 and TRBJ1-6; 8 bases are a match to TRBD1. The CDR3 runs to 17 residues. Looked up from germline, CDR1 is DFQATT and CDR2 is SNEGSKA (reference sequence). Unmatched junction bases numbered 10, after V lost 6 bases and J lost 0 bases.

This clonotype has ten or more counts. The chain is built from TRBV11-2 and TRBJ2-1, with a possible D match to TRBD2 (5 bases). Per the germline V gene, CDR1 is SGHAT and CDR2 is FQNNGV. This CDR3 has 16 amino acids. Trimming left V 6 bases short and J 2 bases short, with 17 bases between. The CDR3: CASRTPPGSPYNEQFF. In DNA form, the CDR3 reads TGTGCCAGCAGGACCCCCCCGGGAAGTCCCTACAATGAGCAGTTCTTC.

Many counts were recorded for this clonotype. The chain's CDR3 is CASSKDDAGGFNEQYV. The DNA of the CDR3 is TGTGCCAGCAGCAAAGACGACGCGGGGGGATTCAACGAGCAGTACGTC. The chain carries TRBV21-1 and TRBJ2-7; the DNA was not used to check the table's D call, TRBD1. TRBV21-1 is flagged as a pseudogene. CDR3 length: 16 residues.

The chain is built from TRBV20-1 and TRBJ1-1, with D possibly matching TRBD1 (5 bases). Trimming took 2 bases from V and 4 from J, leaving 14 bases between them. The CDR3 is 14 amino acids. Germline loops: CDR1 DFQATT, CDR2 SNEGSKA (reference sequence). The CDR3 DNA reads TGCAGTGCTAGACAGGGAGTCGTCGGCACTGAAGCTTTCTTT. Encoded protein: CSARQGVVGTEAFF.

V and J are TRBV20-1 and TRBJ2-4, with TRBD1 matching over 8 bases. The junction had 20 bases not matched to a gene; V was cut back by 6 bases and J by 13 bases. The CDR3 length is 15 residues. Germline V gives CDR1 DFQATT, CDR2 SNEGSKA (reference sequence). CDR3 nucleotide sequence: TGCAGTGCCAAGGATGGGACAGGCCCTTTCTTGGGGCAGTACTTC. Its translation is CSAKDGTGPFLGQYF.

This clonotype came up many times. The chain uses TRBV12-3 or TRBV12-4 and TRBJ1-1; D remains ambiguous. V was trimmed by 0 bases and J by 7 bases, leaving 15 bases between them. The CDR3 loop spans 15 amino acids. CDR3 DNA: TGTGCCAGCAGTTTAGCGCAAAATGGATGGGGTGAAGCTTTCTTT. Translation gives CASSLAQNGWGEAFF.

As to this clonotype: A much larger clone sits a single nucleotide away, making a read error possible. The chain joins TRBV5-1 to TRBJ2-1; D is ambiguous. The germline V gene encodes CDR1 SGHRS and CDR2 YFSETQ. V lost 4 bases and J 9 bases, leaving 17 bases between the germline ends. The CDR3 extends over 14 amino acids. CDR3 coding DNA: TGCGCCAGCAGCACCCGCCTAGGTACCGGTGAGCAGTTCTTC. It yields the protein CASSTRLGTGEQFF.

This clonotype occurred many times. The V and J genes are TRBV4-3 and TRBJ2-2; D perhaps matches TRBD1 (5 bases). The CDR3 runs 14 residues. V was cut by 6 bases and J by 5 bases, with 13 bases left in between. Germline assignment: CDR1 LGHNA and CDR2 YSLEER. CDR3 sequence (DNA): TGCGCCAGCAGTTCTTTAAGGGGAACCGGGGAGCTGTTTTTT. Encoded protein: CASSSLRGTGELFF.

This clonotype was seen more than once but under ten times. The chain combines TRBV5-1 with TRBJ2-3; 9 bases are shared with TRBD1. Trimming at V came to 4 bases and at J to 2 bases, leaving 5 bases not matched to a gene. This CDR3 has 15 residues. The germline gives CDR1 SGHRS, CDR2 YFSETQ. The CDR3 DNA follows: TGCGCCAGCAGCCGGGGACAGGGAAACACAGATACGCAGTATTTT. Residues: CASSRGQGNTDTQYF.

V and J are TRBV6-4 and TRBJ2-1, with 7 bases matching TRBD1. CDR1 and CDR2 from the germline V gene are MRHNA and SNTAGT. The J segment lost 0 bases and the V segment lost 4 bases, leaving 3 bases of the junction unmatched. CDR3 length equals 15 residues. Written as DNA, the CDR3 is TGTGCCAGCAGTGCCGGGACAGCCTCCTACAATGAGCAGTTCTTC. It specifies CASSAGTASYNEQFF.

This rearrangement joins TRBV9 to TRBJ1-1, with D maybe TRBD1 (6 bases). This CDR3 spans 13 amino acids. From germline, CDR1 is SGDLS and CDR2 YYNGEE. V lost 4 bases and J lost 6, with 13 bases in between. For the CDR3, the DNA is TGTGCCAGCAGCCCCAACAGGGCAGCTGAAGCTTTCTTT. Translation gives CASSPNRAAEAFF.

The V and J genes are TRBV13 and TRBJ2-7; 9 bases align to TRBD1. Looked up from germline, CDR1 is PRHDT and CDR2 is FYEKMQ (reference sequence). Trimming at V came to 4 bases and at J to 4 bases, leaving 14 bases not matched to a gene. The CDR3 contains 17 residues. CDR3 residues: CASSSGREGTGHYEQYF. CDR3 coding DNA: TGTGCCAGCAGCTCAGGCCGTGAGGGGACAGGGCATTACGAGCAGTACTTC.

This clonotype was detected only a few times. The CDR3 sequence is CSAPGGSNTGELFF. In DNA form, the CDR3 reads TGCAGTGCACCAGGGGGATCGAACACCGGGGAGCTGTTTTTT. V is TRBV20-1 and J is TRBJ2-2, with 7 bases matching TRBD1. CDR1 and CDR2 from the germline V gene are DFQATT and SNEGSKA (reference sequence). Trimming took 6 bases from V and 0 from J; bases not matched to a gene: 4. CDR3 length equals 14 residues.

This clonotype occurred a few times. The V call is TRBV5-1, the J call TRBJ2-7; 7 bases fit TRBD1. Trimming cost V 4 bases and J 6 bases; bases outside gene matches: 10. CDR3 length equals 14 residues. Germline loops: CDR1 SGHRS, CDR2 YFSETQ. CDR3 DNA: TGCGCCAGCAGCCCCTGGGACAGACCGTCCGAGCAGTACTTC. It is translated as CASSPWDRPSEQYF.

This clonotype has a count of ten or more. The rearrangement links TRBV7-2 to TRBJ2-5; D call uncertain. The CDR3 has 14 amino acids. Germline V gene lookup returns CDR1 SGHTA and CDR2 FQGNSA. Deletions cut 6 bases from V and 5 bases from J, with 16 bases between. The CDR3 sequence is CASSLTRVRETQYF. CDR3 DNA: TGTGCCAGCAGTCTAACTCGGGTACGCGAGACCCAGTACTTC.

This clonotype has a handful of counts. This chain links TRBV9 with TRBJ1-5; D uncertain. Germline values: CDR1 SGDLS, CDR2 YYNGEE. The CDR3 is 13 residues long. The V end was cut by 0 bases, the J end by 7 bases, with 8 bases between. DNA for the CDR3: TGTGCCAGCAGCGTAGATGCGGGCCAGCCCCAGCATTTT. Translating it yields CASSVDAGQPQHF.

This clonotype was observed a handful of times. The chain joins TRBV6-1 to TRBJ1-6, with D hard to call. CDR1 MNHNS and CDR2 SASEGT come from the germline V gene. V was clipped by 2 bases and J by 14 bases, with 13 bases between them. CDR3 length: 13 residues. This CDR3 is CASSESQSWALHF. The CDR3 DNA reads TGTGCCAGCAGTGAATCTCAGTCCTGGGCCCTCCACTTT.

This clonotype has ten or more counts. The chain is built from TRBV27 and TRBJ2-3; weak D call: TRBD2 (6 bases). The CDR3 contains 16 residues. The germline V gene has CDR1 MNHEY and CDR2 SMNVEV (reference sequence). Trimming removed 6 bases from V and 7 bases from J, with 23 bases in between. In nucleotides, the CDR3 is TGTGCCAGCAGCTCCAGCGAGGGAGGTACCCGCCATACGCAGTATTTT. This encodes CASSSSEGGTRHTQYF.

This clonotype was detected ten times or more. The genes are TRBV24-1 and TRBJ1-5; D is ambiguous. There are 15 residues in the CDR3. V lost 1 base and J lost 0, with 6 bases in between. Germline CDR1 reads KGHDR; CDR2 reads SFDVKD. The CDR3 reads CATSDFETSNQPQHF. CDR3 nucleotide sequence: TGTGCCACCAGTGATTTCGAGACTAGCAATCAGCCCCAGCATTTT.

The chain combines TRBV12-3 or TRBV12-4 with TRBJ1-5; the D gene is possibly TRBD1 (6 bases). V was pared by 7 bases and J by 4 bases, with 11 bases between. The CDR3 runs to 13 residues. CDR3 nucleotides: TGTGCCAGCATCCGACAGGCAAATCAGCCCCAGCATTTT. This sequence encodes CASIRQANQPQHF.

This clonotype was detected only a few times. This sequence joins TRBV7-2 and TRBJ2-2; TRBD1 matches at 7 bases. With 5 bases clipped from V and 15 bases from J, the junction kept 9 bases outside the gene matches. The germline CDR1 and CDR2 sequences are SGHTA and FQGNSA. The CDR3 covers 12 residues. The CDR3 region is CASSPTGREVFF. The CDR3 DNA reads as TGTGCCAGCAGCCCGACAGGGCGAGAAGTGTTTTTT.

V usage is TRBV9 and J usage is TRBJ2-7, with 11 bases that match TRBD1. The V segment lost 2 bases and the J segment 5 bases; nucleotides outside the gene matches: 6. Germline V gene sequence: CDR1 SGDLS, CDR2 YYNGEE. The CDR3 extends over 15 amino acids. CDR3 in amino acids: CASSVSGTGGNEQYF. CDR3 bases: TGTGCCAGCAGCGTCTCCGGGACAGGGGGGAACGAGCAGTACTTC.

The chain recombines TRBV5-1 with TRBJ2-3, with TRBD1 identical over 7 bases. The germline gives CDR1 SGHRS, CDR2 YFSETQ. V shed 3 bases and J 1 base; nucleotides not matched to a gene: 5. This CDR3 comprises 15 residues. The DNA of the CDR3 is TGCGCCAGCAGCTCGGGACAGACCCGCACAGATACGCAGTATTTT. The encoded protein is CASSSGQTRTDTQYF. The whole variable domain, remainder taken from reference TRBV5-1 and TRBJ2-3, is KAGVTQTPRYLIKTRGQQVTLSCSPISGHRSVSWYQQTPGQGLQFLFEYFSETQRNKGNFPGRFSGRQFSNSRSEMNVSTLELGDSALYLCASSSGQTRTDTQYFGPGTRLTVL.

This chain joins TRBV6-2 or TRBV6-3 and TRBJ2-1, with TRBD2 matching over 10 bases. In germline, CDR1 is MNHEY, CDR2 SVGEGT. Trimming cost V 2 bases and J 7 bases; bases outside gene matches: 8. The CDR3 totals 16 residues. The CDR3 DNA reads as TGTGCCAGCAGTTACCCACTAGCGGGGACTCTTAATGAGCAGTTCTTC. This sequence encodes CASSYPLAGTLNEQFF.

This sequence joins TRBV6-6 and TRBJ2-5; no definite D call. V lost 3 bases to trimming and J lost 4 bases, with 9 bases between them. The CDR3 sequence is 13 residues long. Germline V gene sequence: CDR1 MNHNY, CDR2 SVGAGI (reference sequence). The CDR3 DNA follows: TGTGCCAGCAGTTATCCCCCTGGAGAGACCCAGTACTTC. Protein: CASSYPPGETQYF.

V usage is TRBV29-1 and J usage is TRBJ1-1; D is uncertain. This CDR3 is built from 11 residues. From germline, CDR1 is SQVTM and CDR2 ANQGSEA. V lost 7 bases and J 0 bases, leaving 6 bases between the germline ends. The CDR3 DNA is TGCAGCGCCGGGGTGAACACTGAAGCTTTCTTT. This encodes CSAGVNTEAFF. The whole variable domain, filled in from reference TRBV29-1 and TRBJ1-1, reads SAVISQKPSRDICQRGTSLTIQCQVDSQVTMMFWYRQQPGQSLTLIATANQGSEATYESGFVIDKFPISRPNLTFSTLTVSNMSPEDSSIYLCSAGVNTEAFFGQGTRLTVV.

The sample holds a few counts of this clonotype. In DNA, the CDR3 is TGTGCCAGCAGCCAAGAAAGGCGGGAGGGGCGAATGAGCACTGAAGCTTTCTTT. It yields the protein CASSQERREGRMSTEAFF. The V call is TRBV4-2, the J call TRBJ1-1, with D possibly TRBD1 on 5 matching bases. CDR3 length: 18 amino acids. Germline loops: CDR1 LGHNA, CDR2 YNFKEQ. V shed 0 bases and J shed 4 bases, with 21 bases lying between them.